One sample yielded the 2 T cell receptor beta chains listed below, sequenced in a study of T cell responses to AZD1222 COVID-19 vaccine. TCRdb's copy holds only in-frame clones and misses some; the assay was immunoSEQ multiplex PCR. Of 120,000 to 150,000 clones detected, 80% to 85% appear once; the ten largest clones hold about 4%. The sequences come from peripheral blood, collected on day 0 of MenACWY control vaccination. These receptors were taken from an adult in good health.

In this sample, this clone turned up many times. The chain links TRBV12-3 or TRBV12-4 to TRBJ2-3; D is uncertain. The CDR3 extends over 12 amino acids. V was trimmed by 7 bases and J by 6 bases, leaving 11 bases between them. CDR3 sequence: CASTLTTDTQYF. The CDR3 nucleotides are TGTGCCAGCACCCTCACTACCGATACGCAGTATTTT.

This clone showed up just once. This sequence joins TRBV9 and TRBJ1-2, with 9 bases aligning to TRBD1. Per the germline V gene, CDR1 is SGDLS and CDR2 is YYNGEE. The CDR3 has 15 amino acids. V lost 0 bases, J lost 4 bases, and 4 bases stayed unmatched. CDR3 loop: CASSVGQGGAYGYTF. The DNA of the CDR3 is TGTGCCAGCAGCGTAGGACAGGGGGGCGCCTATGGCTACACCTTC.